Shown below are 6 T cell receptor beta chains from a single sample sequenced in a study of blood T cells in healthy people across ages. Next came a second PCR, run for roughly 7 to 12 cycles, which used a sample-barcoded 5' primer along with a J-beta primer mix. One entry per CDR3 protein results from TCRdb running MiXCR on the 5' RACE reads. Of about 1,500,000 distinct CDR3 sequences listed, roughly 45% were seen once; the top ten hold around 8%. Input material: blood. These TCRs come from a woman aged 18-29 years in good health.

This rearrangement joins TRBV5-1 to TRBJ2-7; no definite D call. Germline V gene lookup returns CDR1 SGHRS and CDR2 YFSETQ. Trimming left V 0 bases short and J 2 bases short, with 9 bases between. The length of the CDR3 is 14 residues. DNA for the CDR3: TGCGCCAGCAGCTTGGAGTACCGAACCTACGAGCAGTACTTC. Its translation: CASSLEYRTYEQYF.

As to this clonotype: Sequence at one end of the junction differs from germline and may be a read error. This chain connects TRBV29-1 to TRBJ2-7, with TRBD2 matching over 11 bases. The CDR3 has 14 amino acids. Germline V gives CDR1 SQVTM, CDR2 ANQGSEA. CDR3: CSVELAGVSYGQYF. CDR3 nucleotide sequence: TGCAGCGTGGAACTAGCGGGGGTGTCCTACGGGCAGTACTTC.

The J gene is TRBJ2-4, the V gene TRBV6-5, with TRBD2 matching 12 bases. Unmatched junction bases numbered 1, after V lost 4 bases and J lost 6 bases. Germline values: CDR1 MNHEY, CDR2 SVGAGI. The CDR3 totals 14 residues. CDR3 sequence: CASSSLAGGNIQYF. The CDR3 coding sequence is TGTGCCAGCAGTTCACTAGCGGGAGGAAACATTCAGTACTTC.

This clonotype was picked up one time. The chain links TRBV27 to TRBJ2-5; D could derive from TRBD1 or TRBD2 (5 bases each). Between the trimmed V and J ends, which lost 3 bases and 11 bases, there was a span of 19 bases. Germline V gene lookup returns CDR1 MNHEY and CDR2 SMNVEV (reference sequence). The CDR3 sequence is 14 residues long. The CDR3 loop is CASSLGTRRNEQYF. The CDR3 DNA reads TGTGCCAGCAGTTTGGGGACGCGGCGGAATGAGCAGTACTTC.

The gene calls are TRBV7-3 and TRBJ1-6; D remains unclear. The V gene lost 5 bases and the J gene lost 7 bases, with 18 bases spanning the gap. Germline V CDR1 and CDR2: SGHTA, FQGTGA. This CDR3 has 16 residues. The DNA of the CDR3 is TGTGCCAGCAGCCCACACGAGAATAACGGGAATTCACCCCTCCACTTT. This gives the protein CASSPHENNGNSPLHF. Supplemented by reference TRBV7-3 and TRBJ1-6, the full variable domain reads GAGVSQTPSNKVTEKGKYVELRCDPISGHTALYWYRQSLGQGPEFLIYFQGTGAADDSGLPNDRFFAVRPEGSVSTLKIQRTERGDSAVYLCASSPHENNGNSPLHFGNGTRLTVT.

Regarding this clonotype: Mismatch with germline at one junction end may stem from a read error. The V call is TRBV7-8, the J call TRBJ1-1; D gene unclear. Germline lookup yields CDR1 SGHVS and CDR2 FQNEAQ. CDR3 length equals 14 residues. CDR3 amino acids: CASSLVTGNAEAFF. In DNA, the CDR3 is TGTGCCAGCAGCTTAGTGACGGGGAACGCTGAAGCTTTCTTT.